The 32 T cell receptor beta chains in this list originate from one sample, sequenced in a study of spatial heterogeneity in lung cancer. Time point indicated: sample taken at primary tumor resection. Study conclusions and caveats: It was found that expanded intratumoral alpha and beta TCR counts tracked tumor mutation counts.

One entry per CDR3 protein results from TCRdb running MiXCR on the 5' RACE reads. The sample lists approximately 8,800 distinct CDR3 sequences, approximately 12% occurring once. Their antigens are not known. The material was lung tumor tissue, obtained at surgery. These receptors all stem from a male donor with early-stage non-small cell lung cancer.

This clonotype was picked up many times. The V and J genes are TRBV29-1 and TRBJ2-5, with no clear D. The CDR3 consists of 13 residues. V dropped 1 base and J dropped 4 bases, with 10 bases sitting between them. CDR1 and CDR2 from the germline V gene are SQVTM and ANQGSEA. CDR3 sequence (DNA): TGCAGCGTTGAAGTGGAACCAGGAGAGACCCAGTACTTC. It translates to CSVEVEPGETQYF.

By sample fraction, this clonotype is medium-sized. The V call is TRBV7-8, the J call TRBJ2-1; 7 bases match TRBD1. The CDR3 is made up of 15 amino acids. CDR1 is SGHVS, CDR2 FQNEAQ, per germline. V was clipped by 5 bases and J by 8 bases; unmatched bases: 12. The CDR3: CASSVNRGPSDEQFF. The CDR3 DNA sequence: TGTGCCAGCAGCGTTAACAGGGGTCCGTCTGATGAGCAGTTCTTC. Together with reference TRBV7-8 and TRBJ2-1, the CDR3 gives the full variable domain: GAGVSQSPRYKVAKRGQDVALRCDPISGHVSLFWYQQALGQGPEFLTYFQNEAQLDKSGLPSDRFFAERPEGSVSTLKIQRTQQEDSAVYLCASSVNRGPSDEQFFGPGTRLTVL.

This clonotype was observed a few times. The chain joins TRBV20-1 to TRBJ2-2, with D perhaps given as TRBD1 or TRBD2 (5 bases each). Germline lookup yields CDR1 DFQATT and CDR2 SNEGSKA (reference sequence). The germline V and J ends were trimmed by 1 base and 6 bases, with 9 bases remaining between them. This CDR3 region has 13 residues. DNA of the CDR3: TGCAGTGCTAGAGTGGGGGTGGCCGGGGAGCTGTTTTTT. Residues: CSARVGVAGELFF.

This clonotype is labeled as medium-sized. The V and J genes are TRBV5-1 and TRBJ2-2; 10 bases match TRBD1. The CDR3 spans 15 residues. Germline CDR1 SGHRS, CDR2 YFSETQ. With V trimmed by 3 bases and J by 5 bases, 4 bases remained unmatched. This CDR3 is CASSSGTGETGELFF. The CDR3 nucleotides read TGCGCCAGCAGCTCCGGGACAGGGGAAACCGGGGAGCTGTTTTTT.

Many counts were recorded for this clonotype. The rearrangement uses TRBV20-1 and TRBJ1-1; 10 positions match TRBD1. The CDR3 runs to 14 residues. Germline CDR1 is DFQATT and CDR2 is SNEGSKA (reference sequence). V lost 3 bases, J lost 5 bases, and 6 bases stayed unmatched. The CDR3 DNA follows: TGCAGTGCTAGGGACAGGGGGAAAGGGACTGAAGCTTTCTTT. The encoded protein is CSARDRGKGTEAFF.

The rearrangement uses TRBV27 and TRBJ2-6; 9 bases align to TRBD1. Trimming at V came to 6 bases and at J to 1 base, leaving 7 bases not matched to a gene. Germline V lookup: CDR1 MNHEY, CDR2 SMNVEV (reference sequence). The CDR3 has 17 amino acids. The CDR3 is CASSSGTGWSGANVLTF. DNA of the CDR3: TGTGCCAGCAGCTCCGGGACAGGGTGGTCTGGGGCCAACGTCCTGACTTTC. The full variable domain, in which reference TRBV27 and TRBJ2-6 provide the parts outside the CDR3, is EAQVTQNPRYLITVTGKKLTVTCSQNMNHEYMSWYRQDPGLGLRQIYYSMNVEVTDKGDVPEGYKVSRKEKRNFPLILESPSPNQTSLYFCASSSGTGWSGANVLTFGAGSRLTVL.

The genes are TRBV5-1 and TRBJ1-4; possible D gene TRBD1, 5 bases. Germline V lookup: CDR1 SGHRS, CDR2 YFSETQ. With 7 bases removed from V and 12 bases from J, the gap between germline ends came to 22 bases. This CDR3 is built from 14 residues. The DNA of the CDR3 is TGCGCCAGCGCCTTCGGGGACTGGGCGGATGAACTGTTTTTT. Its translation: CASAFGDWADELFF.

This clonotype counts as medium-sized. The V and J genes are TRBV28 and TRBJ2-3, with D uncertain. Germline assignment: CDR1 MDHEN and CDR2 SYDVKM. The V gene lost 10 bases and the J gene lost 1 base, with 9 bases spanning the gap. The CDR3 sequence is 12 residues long. Here the CDR3 reads CATHRGTDTQYF. The CDR3 nucleotides are TGTGCCACTCACCGGGGCACAGATACGCAGTATTTT.

The chain is built from TRBV7-9 and TRBJ2-4, with a weak D call TRBD2 (6 bases). Deletions cut 2 bases from V and 14 bases from J, with 10 bases between. Germline CDR1 reads SEHNR; CDR2 reads FQNEAQ (reference sequence). This CDR3 comprises 11 residues. CDR3: CASSLQGLKYF. DNA of the CDR3: TGTGCCAGCAGCTTACAGGGACTCAAGTACTTC.

There are many counts of this clonotype. The rearrangement joins TRBV7-2 to TRBJ2-1; 8 bases map to TRBD2. Per the germline V gene, CDR1 is SGHTA and CDR2 is FQGNSA. Losses at the gene ends were 0 bases for V and 0 bases for J; bases not matched to a gene: 7. The CDR3 totals 18 residues. This chain's CDR3 is CASSLALRLASSYNEQFF. The CDR3 DNA reads TGTGCCAGCAGCTTAGCCCTAAGACTAGCGAGCTCCTACAATGAGCAGTTCTTC.

By sample share, this clonotype is medium-sized. This sequence joins TRBV28 and TRBJ2-7; D possibly corresponds to TRBD1 (5 bases). This CDR3 comprises 13 residues. The V gene lost 6 bases and the J gene lost 2 bases, with 11 bases spanning the gap. CDR1 and CDR2 (germline): MDHEN, SYDVKM. This chain's CDR3 is CASRGQGTYEQYF. For the CDR3, the DNA is TGTGCCAGCAGGGGGCAGGGAACCTACGAGCAGTACTTC.

By frequency in the sample, this clonotype is medium-sized. The chain combines TRBV3-1 with TRBJ1-6; 9 nucleotides match TRBD1. CDR3 length equals 15 residues. From germline, CDR1 is LGHDT and CDR2 YNNKEL (reference sequence). The J segment lost 9 bases and the V segment lost 1 base, leaving 4 bases of the junction unmatched. CDR3 in DNA: TGTGCCAGCAGCCAAGGAGGACAGGGGAGTTCACCCCTCCACTTT. It yields the protein CASSQGGQGSSPLHF.

This clonotype showed up many times. This rearrangement joins TRBV5-4 to TRBJ2-1; the match to TRBD2 covers 12 bases. The CDR3 covers 15 residues. Trimming at V came to 3 bases and at J to 4 bases, leaving 2 bases not matched to a gene. Germline loops: CDR1 SGHNT, CDR2 YYREEE (reference sequence). CDR3 in amino acids: CASSWTSGKYNEQFF. CDR3 coding DNA: TGTGCCAGCAGCTGGACTAGCGGGAAGTACAATGAGCAGTTCTTC.

This clonotype was seen at least ten times. The J gene is TRBJ2-2, the V gene TRBV7-2; D is unresolved. Germline-derived CDR1 and CDR2 are SGHTA and FQGNSA. This CDR3 comprises 15 residues. Trimming removed 1 base from V and 1 base from J, with 7 bases in between. The CDR3 coding sequence is TGTGCCAGCAGCTTAGTTTCTTGGAACACCGGGGAGCTGTTTTTT. This translates into CASSLVSWNTGELFF.

This clonotype came up a few times. This rearrangement joins TRBV20-1 to TRBJ1-4; D perhaps matches TRBD1 (6 bases). The ends were cut back, 3 bases at V and 0 bases at J, with 11 bases in the middle. In germline, CDR1 is DFQATT, CDR2 SNEGSKA (reference sequence). The CDR3 loop spans 15 amino acids. The CDR3 sequence is CSARDSDSTNEKLFF. The DNA of the CDR3 is TGCAGTGCTAGGGACAGCGACTCAACTAATGAAAAACTGTTTTTT.

J is TRBJ1-1 and V is TRBV28; D uncertain. The V gene lost 3 bases and the J gene lost 0 bases, with 2 bases spanning the gap. Germline-derived CDR1 and CDR2 are MDHEN and SYDVKM. The CDR3 contains 12 residues. The CDR3 DNA follows: TGTGCCAGCAGTTTGATGAACACTGAAGCTTTCTTT. Its translation is CASSLMNTEAFF.

This clonotype occurred many times. The chain employs TRBV2 and TRBJ1-4; D is perhaps TRBD1 (5 bases). The CDR3 consists of 12 residues. V was trimmed by 2 bases and J by 11 bases, leaving 9 bases between them. The V gene's germline CDR1 is SNHLY and CDR2 FYNNEI. The CDR3 region has the DNA TGTGCCAGCAGTGAATGGGGGGAGAAACTGTTTTTT. It yields the protein CASSEWGEKLFF.

Only a few counts were recorded for this clonotype. This chain uses TRBV12-3 or TRBV12-4 with TRBJ2-1, with 9 bases that match TRBD2. V was pared by 5 bases and J by 9 bases, with 8 bases of the junction left unmatched. The CDR3 contains 14 residues. In DNA, the CDR3 is TGTGCCAGCAGTCCGGGACTAGCAGTTGGTGAGCAGTTCTTC. The encoded protein is CASSPGLAVGEQFF.

The rearrangement links TRBV6-5 to TRBJ2-2; 8 nucleotides line up with TRBD2. The germline gives CDR1 MNHEY, CDR2 SVGAGI. Unmatched junction bases numbered 8, after V lost 5 bases and J lost 3 bases. The CDR3 is 16 residues long. CDR3 sequence: CASSRSGILDTGELFF. Written as DNA, the CDR3 is TGTGCCAGCAGTCGTAGCGGGATATTGGACACCGGGGAGCTGTTTTTT.

This chain connects TRBV19 to TRBJ2-2; 7 bases map to TRBD1. The length of the CDR3 is 15 residues. The germline V gene has CDR1 LNHDA and CDR2 SQIVND (reference sequence). With 6 bases clipped from V and 2 bases from J, the junction kept 6 bases outside the gene matches. The CDR3 DNA is TGTGCCAGTAGCACCGGGACAGTTAACACCGGGGAGCTGTTTTTT. This encodes CASSTGTVNTGELFF.

This clonotype is medium-sized (0.01 to 0.1%) in the sample. The chain joins TRBV20-1 to TRBJ1-2, with D hard to call. Germline values: CDR1 DFQATT, CDR2 SNEGSKA (reference sequence). The CDR3 is made up of 11 amino acids. V lost 2 bases, J lost 2 bases, and 3 bases lay in between. The CDR3 nucleotides read TGCAGTGCTAGACGGAACTATGGCTACACCTTC. Translation gives CSARRNYGYTF.

This clonotype came up many times. This chain links TRBV7-3 with TRBJ2-1; D is perhaps TRBD2 (6 bases). Deletions cut 0 bases from V and 3 bases from J, with 21 bases between. Germline CDR1 reads SGHTA; CDR2 reads FQGTGA. The CDR3 sequence is 19 residues long. CDR3 coding DNA: TGTGCCAGCAGCTTAACTCCCCGCGGGTCTAGCGAGGGCTACAATGAGCAGTTCTTC. Translated, it gives CASSLTPRGSSEGYNEQFF. Supplemented by reference TRBV7-3 and TRBJ2-1, the full variable domain reads GAGVSQTPSNKVTEKGKYVELRCDPISGHTALYWYRQSLGQGPEFLIYFQGTGAADDSGLPNDRFFAVRPEGSVSTLKIQRTERGDSAVYLCASSLTPRGSSEGYNEQFFGPGTRLTVL.

This clonotype was counted ten times or more. The chain links TRBV24-1 to TRBJ2-3; 9 bases map to TRBD1. The ends lost 2 bases at V and 3 bases at J; junction bases unmatched: 5. Germline assignment: CDR1 KGHDR and CDR2 SFDVKD. This CDR3 is built from 16 residues. The chain's CDR3 is CATSDSGTGLTDTQYF. CDR3 nucleotide sequence: TGTGCCACCAGTGATTCCGGGACAGGGTTGACAGATACGCAGTATTTT.

J is TRBJ2-2 and V is TRBV6-1; D ambiguous. The CDR3 is 12 residues long. V was cut by 7 bases and J by 4 bases, with 7 bases left in between. Germline CDR1 MNHNS, CDR2 SASEGT. DNA of the CDR3: TGTGCCAGCAAGGATGGCACCGGGGAGCTGTTTTTT. Amino acids: CASKDGTGELFF.

This clonotype has more than one count but fewer than ten. The rearrangement joins TRBV7-2 to TRBJ1-1; D is unresolved. Germline V gene lookup returns CDR1 SGHTA and CDR2 FQGNSA. V shed 1 base and J shed 5 bases, with 11 bases lying between them. The CDR3 has 14 amino acids. The CDR3 reads CASSLGPLGTEAFF. CDR3 coding DNA: TGTGCCAGCAGCTTAGGGCCCTTAGGGACTGAAGCTTTCTTT. The full variable domain, rest sourced from reference TRBV7-2 and TRBJ1-1, is GAGVSQSPSNKVTEKGKDVELRCDPISGHTALYWYRQSLGQGLEFLIYFQGNSAPDKSGLPSDRFSAERTGGSVSTLTIQRTQQEDSAVYLCASSLGPLGTEAFFGQGTRLTVV.

This clonotype showed up many times. V gene TRBV10-3 combines with J gene TRBJ2-7; the D is unclear. With 2 bases removed from V and 4 bases from J, the gap between germline ends came to 12 bases. CDR3 length: 14 residues. Germline lookup yields CDR1 ENHRY and CDR2 SYGVKD. This CDR3 is CAISEHSLGYEQYF. The CDR3 DNA reads as TGTGCCATCAGTGAGCACTCCCTAGGGTACGAGCAGTACTTC.

This clonotype was seen ten or more times. CDR3 in DNA: TGTGCCAGCAGCTCCGGGACAGGGCTTAAGGCTTTCTTT. Translation gives CASSSGTGLKAFF. The chain links TRBV7-2 to TRBJ1-1; 9 bases align to TRBD1. The CDR3 spans 13 residues. The germline V gene encodes CDR1 SGHTA and CDR2 FQGNSA. The V gene end was trimmed by 4 bases and the J gene end by 11 bases; junction bases not matched to a gene: 8.

The chain couples TRBV7-2 to TRBJ2-1; 9 bases agree with TRBD2. The CDR3 runs 15 residues. Germline assignment: CDR1 SGHTA and CDR2 FQGNSA. With 4 bases clipped from V and 7 bases from J, the junction kept 8 bases outside the gene matches. CDR3 residues: CASSSAGTSNNEQFF. The DNA for the CDR3 is TGTGCCAGCAGCTCCGCCGGGACTAGCAATAATGAGCAGTTCTTC. The variable domain in full, completed from reference TRBV7-2 and TRBJ2-1, reads GAGVSQSPSNKVTEKGKDVELRCDPISGHTALYWYRQSLGQGLEFLIYFQGNSAPDKSGLPSDRFSAERTGGSVSTLTIQRTQQEDSAVYLCASSSAGTSNNEQFFGPGTRLTVL.

The V gene is TRBV12-3 or TRBV12-4, the J gene TRBJ2-3; D uncertain. V lost 5 bases to trimming and J lost 1 base, with 10 bases between them. CDR3 length equals 14 residues. CDR3 DNA sequence: TGTGCCAGCAGTACCGGACCCGGCACAGATACGCAGTATTTT. It is translated as CASSTGPGTDTQYF.

This clonotype occurred many times. The V call is TRBV29-1, the J call TRBJ2-7; D might be TRBD1 (6 bases). The V end was cut by 1 base, the J end by 0 bases, with 13 bases between. CDR1 SQVTM and CDR2 ANQGSEA come from the germline V gene. CDR3 length: 15 amino acids. The chain's CDR3 is CSVEGEGQSSYEQYF. In DNA form, the CDR3 reads TGCAGCGTTGAAGGGGAAGGACAGAGCTCCTACGAGCAGTACTTC.

This clonotype was counted many times. The chain recombines TRBV27 with TRBJ2-7; D is perhaps TRBD1 (6 bases). Germline CDR1 is MNHEY and CDR2 is SMNVEV (reference sequence). V gave up 3 bases and J gave up 1 base, with 13 bases separating them. The CDR3 consists of 15 residues. The CDR3, as DNA: TGTGCCAGCAGTTTTCGCAGGGGTTTATCCTACGAGCAGTACTTC. It translates to CASSFRRGLSYEQYF.

In its sample, this clonotype ranks as medium-sized. The chain carries TRBV29-1 and TRBJ2-7; D unresolved. Per the germline V gene, CDR1 is SQVTM and CDR2 is ANQGSEA. Trimming removed 4 bases at V and 0 bases at J, with 7 bases between. This CDR3 has 12 residues. The CDR3 loop is CSVAEFSYEQYF. The CDR3 DNA is TGCAGCGTTGCCGAGTTCTCCTACGAGCAGTACTTC.